The 17 T cell receptor beta chains below come from one sample, sequenced in a study of PD-1 blockade in classical Hodgkin lymphoma. As for time point: newly diagnosed, previously untreated cHL patient sample. Thawed PBMCs were the source of CD4+ T cells, purified by magnetic negative selection. Libraries were prepared by immunoSEQ multiplex PCR; TCRdb keeps only in-frame clonotypes and omits some of them. This sample has under 40,000 clones, with roughly 90% found just once. The sample comprised CD4+ T cells from blood. These receptors all come from a human donor with classical Hodgkin lymphoma.

This clone was observed a few times. The chain joins TRBV19 to TRBJ2-7, with D perhaps assigned TRBD1 or TRBD2 (5 bases each). CDR1 LNHDA and CDR2 SQIVND come from the germline V gene (reference sequence). This CDR3 has 14 amino acids. V lost 9 bases and J lost 2, with 17 bases in between. The CDR3 sequence is CASRQKRGTYEQYF. DNA of the CDR3: TGTGCCAGCCGGCAGAAGAGGGGCACCTACGAGCAGTACTTC.

The chain uses TRBV4-2 and TRBJ2-2; D possibly corresponds to TRBD2 (5 bases). V was cut by 1 base and J by 3 bases, with 6 bases left in between. CDR1 is LGHNA, CDR2 YNFKEQ, per germline. The length of the CDR3 is 14 residues. The CDR3 DNA is TGTGCCAGCAGCCAAGCGGGATACACCGGGGAGCTGTTTTTT. Translated, it gives CASSQAGYTGELFF.

The genes are TRBV11-2 and TRBJ1-3; D unresolved. Per germline, CDR1 SGHAT and CDR2 FQNNGV. CDR3 size: 17 residues. Trimming cost V 2 bases and J 3 bases, with 17 bases left between them. The CDR3: CASSLRQPSQYGNTIYF. As DNA, the CDR3 is TGTGCCAGCAGCTTACGGCAGCCCTCCCAATATGGAAACACCATATATTTT.

This clone came up once. This chain links TRBV5-1 with TRBJ2-5; 7 bases align to TRBD1. V gave up 5 bases and J gave up 5 bases; unmatched junction bases: 9. Looked up from germline, CDR1 is SGHRS and CDR2 is YFSETQ. The CDR3 runs to 14 residues. The CDR3 region has the DNA TGCGCCAGCAGGCTGACAGGGAAAGGGGAGACCCAGTACTTC. It encodes CASRLTGKGETQYF.

V is TRBV28 and J is TRBJ1-5; the D is unclear. Germline CDR1 is MDHEN and CDR2 is SYDVKM. The CDR3 sequence is 15 residues long. Trimming pared 5 bases from V and 2 bases from J, leaving 13 bases between. The CDR3 protein is CASSRSTFGNQPQHF. The CDR3 DNA reads TGTGCCAGCAGTCGATCGACGTTTGGCAATCAGCCCCAGCATTTT.

The CDR3 DNA reads as TGTGCCAGCAGTGGGGTGGGGAGGAATCAGCCCCAGCATTTT. This translates into CASSGVGRNQPQHF. J is TRBJ1-5 and V is TRBV25-1; D not resolved. Germline V gene lookup returns CDR1 MGHDK and CDR2 SYGVNS. Trimming removed 4 bases from V and 4 bases from J, with 11 bases in between. The CDR3 length is 14 residues.

This rearrangement joins TRBV7-9 to TRBJ2-6; 7 nucleotides agree with TRBD1. The CDR3 extends over 15 amino acids. CDR1 SEHNR and CDR2 FQNEAQ come from the germline V gene (reference sequence). After removal of 3 bases from V and 2 bases from J, the junction contained 1 base not matched to a gene. Here the CDR3 DNA reads TGTGCCAGCAGCTTCACAGGGGCTGGGGCCAACGTCCTGACTTTC. Translated, it gives CASSFTGAGANVLTF.

The chain joins TRBV5-4 to TRBJ2-7; D is unclear. The CDR3 length is 14 residues. The V gene lost 4 bases and the J gene lost 6 bases, with 17 bases spanning the gap. Per germline, CDR1 SGHNT and CDR2 YYREEE (reference sequence). In DNA, the CDR3 is TGTGCCAGCAGCCCCCAACCGGGCGGCGGCGAGCAGTACTTC. Amino acids: CASSPQPGGGEQYF.

The V and J genes are TRBV11-1 and TRBJ1-3, with D hard to call. The CDR3 runs 12 residues. Germline assignment: CDR1 SGHAT and CDR2 FQDESV (reference sequence). Deletions cut 7 bases from V and 0 bases from J, with 4 bases between. The CDR3 loop reads CASKDSGNTIYF. CDR3 DNA sequence: TGTGCCAGCAAGGACTCTGGAAACACCATATATTTT.

V and J are TRBV5-1 and TRBJ2-5, with D unresolved. Germline V lookup: CDR1 SGHRS, CDR2 YFSETQ. V gave up 2 bases and J gave up 2 bases, with 10 bases separating them. The CDR3 loop spans 14 amino acids. In DNA, the CDR3 is TGCGCCAGCAGCTTAGGTGCGGAACAAGAGACCCAGTACTTC. Translating it yields CASSLGAEQETQYF.

The V gene is TRBV5-1, the J gene TRBJ2-1; 11 bases map to TRBD1. The CDR3 loop spans 16 amino acids. V lost 0 bases, J lost 12 bases, and 11 bases stayed unmatched. Per the germline V gene, CDR1 is SGHRS and CDR2 is YFSETQ. The CDR3 nucleotides read TGCGCCAGCAGCTTGGAACTAGCGGCGGGACAGGGGGGGCAGTTCTTC. This translates into CASSLELAAGQGGQFF.

This clone turned up a few times. The gene calls are TRBV27 and TRBJ2-1, with D maybe TRBD2 (6 bases). V was trimmed by 2 bases and J by 7 bases, leaving 15 bases between them. Germline V gives CDR1 MNHEY, CDR2 SMNVEV (reference sequence). This CDR3 is built from 15 residues. The DNA for the CDR3 is TGTGCCAGCAGTTTACTGGCCGGGGCGGGGAATGAGCAGTTCTTC. Translated, it gives CASSLLAGAGNEQFF.

The chain has TRBV9 and TRBJ2-7; 9 nucleotides agree with TRBD1. This CDR3 contains 18 residues. Germline loops: CDR1 SGDLS, CDR2 YYNGEE. With V trimmed by 7 bases and J by 2 bases, 19 bases remained unmatched. This chain's CDR3 is CASPPRTGEGKGPYEQYF. The CDR3, as DNA: TGTGCCAGCCCACCCAGGACAGGGGAAGGCAAGGGACCCTACGAGCAGTACTTC.

The chain carries TRBV2 and TRBJ2-7; D unresolved. This CDR3 is 11 amino acids long. The V gene's germline CDR1 is SNHLY and CDR2 FYNNEI. V lost 4 bases and J 7 bases, leaving 8 bases between the germline ends. CDR3 in DNA: TGTGCCAGCAGTGTATATCGGGAGCAGTACTTC. This codes for CASSVYREQYF.

The gene calls are TRBV7-8 and TRBJ1-3, with D unclear. V was pared by 5 bases and J by 0 bases, with 14 bases between. Looked up from germline, CDR1 is SGHVS and CDR2 is FQNEAQ. The CDR3 consists of 16 residues. For the CDR3, the DNA is TGTGCCAGCAGCCGGAACAGCGTCTCCTCTGGAAACACCATATATTTT. This translates into CASSRNSVSSGNTIYF.

This chain links TRBV18 with TRBJ1-3; perhaps TRBD1 as D (5 bases). Trimming left V 2 bases short and J 0 bases short, with 14 bases between. Germline V gene lookup returns CDR1 KGHSH and CDR2 LQKENI. The CDR3 covers 17 residues. The CDR3 protein is CASSPGGWRGSGNTIYF. DNA for the CDR3: TGTGCCAGCTCACCAGGGGGATGGCGAGGCTCTGGAAACACCATATATTTT.

The chain uses TRBV25-1 and TRBJ2-1; TRBD1 matches 7 bases. The germline CDR1 and CDR2 sequences are MGHDK and SYGVNS. The CDR3 is 14 amino acids. The trim removed 1 base at V and 9 bases at J, leaving 6 bases unmatched. The CDR3 sequence is CASSESYHRGEQFF. CDR3 bases: TGTGCCAGCAGTGAATCATACCACAGGGGTGAGCAGTTCTTC.